Listed below are T cell receptor beta chains from one sample, sequenced in a study of cytomegalovirus exposure and HLA in healthy donors. This table comes from immunoSEQ multiplex PCR, and its TCRdb copy is limited to in-frame clones, with some not included. Of some 130,000 clones detected, just under 90% appear once; the ten largest clones hold more than 4.5%. The sample taken for sequencing was PBMCs. Every receptor here comes from a woman in her twenties or thirties in good health and CMV-seronegative. Both conserved end residues are part of each CDR3. Fields, in order: J gene, CDR3 length, V gene, D gene, CDR3 protein. The D gene is left open where the match is weak.

TRBJ2-1	14	TRBV10-2	TRBD1	CASRGTGQGDEQFF
TRBJ2-6	16	TRBV2	.	CASSGGGFSGANVLTF
TRBJ1-5	14	TRBV29-1	.	CSVTYTQSNQPQHF
TRBJ2-5	16	TRBV2	.	CASSEFLGGAQETQYF
.	13	TRBV5-4	TRBD2	CATSSGRPSEQYF
TRBJ1-2	12	TRBV7-3	.	CASSFPPGALSF
TRBJ2-1	18	TRBV9	TRBD2	CASSVGGVAGGPYNEQFF
TRBJ2-1	15	TRBV27	TRBD1	CASSRQGASYNEQFF
TRBJ2-7	13	TRBV6-4	.	CASSDSPGYEQYF
TRBJ1-2	18	TRBV9	TRBD1	CASSGWGTGGPLNYGYTF
TRBJ2-3	16	TRBV7-2	.	CASSQPTGLSTDTQYF
TRBJ2-7	16	TRBV18	TRBD1	CASSPPSGQGAYEQYF
TRBJ1-3	14	TRBV6-1	.	CASSEAAGGNTIYF
TRBJ2-5	18	TRBV7-2	TRBD2	CASSLEKREGPYQETQYF
TRBJ1-2	14	TRBV10-3	TRBD1	CAIRQGALNYGYTF
TRBJ2-7	14	TRBV2	.	CASSDLRGHYEQYF
TRBJ2-2	13	TRBV30	TRBD2	CAWNSGRIGELFF
TRBJ1-2	11	TRBV4-1	.	CASSLIGVYTF
TRBJ2-5	15	TRBV7-3	.	CASSRRGEKQETQYF
TRBJ2-7	14	TRBV18	.	CASSSLGKANEQYF
TRBJ1-1	17	TRBV28	TRBD1	CASSHRDRGKPHTEAFF
TRBJ2-7	14	TRBV5-5	TRBD2	CASSLLAGAYEQYF
TRBJ1-5	18	TRBV6-1	TRBD1	CASSEEAGGLKLHQPQHF
TRBJ1-1	13	TRBV19	TRBD1	CASRTGVNTEAFF
TRBJ2-7	16	TRBV7-8	.	CASSLDRYGPSYEQYF
TRBJ2-3	14	TRBV6-6	TRBD2	CASQLAGVKNTQYF
.	14	TRBV4-3	.	CASSQADYSYEQYF
TRBJ1-1	14	TRBV18	.	CASSSQDETANSRF
TRBJ1-1	14	TRBV28	TRBD1	CASSVPGQGPEAFF
TRBJ1-1	14	TRBV5-5	.	CASSSFLWETEAFF
TRBJ1-5	14	TRBV28	TRBD1	CASSPGQNNQPQHF
TRBJ2-1	16	TRBV5-6	TRBD2	CASSPGFPGLAAEQFF
TRBJ1-2	14	TRBV6-6	.	CASSRTDHYYGYTF
TRBJ1-2	13	TRBV5-4	TRBD1	CASRLQGEYGYTF
TRBJ1-5	15	TRBV5-5	.	CASSLWGPGNQPQHF
TRBJ2-7	13	TRBV7-2	.	CASSLASKYEQYF
TRBJ2-5	14	TRBV7-6	TRBD1	CASSSRQGSETQYF
TRBJ2-7	10	TRBV6-1	.	CASREYEQYF
TRBJ2-2	16	TRBV9	.	CASSVDEGVETGELFF
TRBJ2-1	16	TRBV6-1	.	CASSGGWGSSYNEQFF
TRBJ2-5	14	TRBV11-2	.	CASSFRSSGETQYF
TRBJ1-6	18	TRBV4-1	.	CASSQDRAESSYNSPLHF
TRBJ2-6	19	TRBV18	.	CASSPPRLLRLSGANVLTF
TRBJ1-2	20	TRBV19	TRBD1	CASSIYPPSGTGRVNYGYTF
TRBJ2-1	15	TRBV7-9	TRBD1	CASSHVGTEGNEQFF
TRBJ2-1	16	TRBV2	TRBD1	CASSEPGTVKRNEQFF
TRBJ1-3	19	TRBV4-1	.	CASSQLLRVLSLSGNTIYF
TRBJ2-7	15	TRBV28	TRBD2	CASSLGASGTYEQYF
TRBJ2-7	15	TRBV5-4	.	CASSLAIGGRSEQYF
TRBJ2-1	19	TRBV21-1	.	CASSKIFLSPGQTYNEQFF